Following are 27 T cell receptor beta chains from one sample sequenced in a study of read filtering for tumor transcriptome and immune sequencing. The library was built from around 380 ng RNA with molecular barcoded adaptors for alpha/delta and beta/gamma chains. TCRdb re-called the reads through MiXCR, storing one row per CDR3 protein. The repertoire holds about 62,000 distinct CDR3 sequences, with around a fifth as singletons. The sequencing input was a population of CD138-negative cells sorted from bone marrow. Receptors originate from a donor aged 40 or over with multiple myeloma.

This clonotype was detected many times. V and J are TRBV6-5 and TRBJ2-5; D unclear. The germline V and J ends were trimmed by 6 bases and 4 bases, with 6 bases remaining between them. Germline CDR1 MNHEY, CDR2 SVGAGI. The CDR3 contains 11 residues. CDR3 sequence: CASREGETQYF. The CDR3 DNA follows: TGTGCCAGCAGGGAAGGAGAGACCCAGTACTTC.

The rearrangement joins TRBV2 to TRBJ2-7, with D perhaps TRBD1 or TRBD2 (5 bases each). The length of the CDR3 is 13 residues. Germline V gives CDR1 SNHLY, CDR2 FYNNEI. Trimming removed 4 bases from V and 1 base from J, with 8 bases in between. The CDR3: CASSAGRSYEQYF. DNA of the CDR3: TGTGCCAGCAGTGCGGGACGGTCCTACGAGCAGTACTTC.

This clonotype was picked up a small number of times. The J gene is TRBJ1-5, the V gene TRBV5-1; TRBD1 matches at 7 bases. Looked up from germline, CDR1 is SGHRS and CDR2 is YFSETQ. The ends lost 2 bases at V and 6 bases at J; junction bases unmatched: 5. This CDR3 is 14 amino acids long. The CDR3: CASSLAGGTQPQHF. Here the CDR3 DNA reads TGCGCCAGCAGCTTAGCAGGGGGGACTCAGCCCCAGCATTTT.

The CDR3 region is CASSLNGRGETQYF. Written as DNA, the CDR3 is TGTGCCAGCAGCTTAAACGGGAGAGGAGAGACCCAGTACTTC. The rearrangement joins TRBV7-9 to TRBJ2-5, with a possible D match to TRBD2 (6 bases). Germline loops: CDR1 SEHNR, CDR2 FQNEAQ (reference sequence). This CDR3 is built from 14 residues. V gave up 2 bases and J gave up 4 bases, with 11 bases separating them.

Concerning this clonotype: A much bigger clone sits one base away, suggesting this may be a read error. The chain employs TRBV2 and TRBJ2-3, with a tentative D call TRBD1 (6 bases). V was pared by 7 bases and J by 4 bases, with 12 bases between. CDR1 is SNHLY, CDR2 FYNNEI, per germline. This CDR3 is built from 13 residues. The CDR3 bases are TGTGCCAGCAATGGGAACAGGGCAGATACGCAGTATTTT. Its translation is CASNGNRADTQYF.

This clonotype was found many times. The chain is built from TRBV30 and TRBJ1-2; D gene uncertain. The V gene's germline CDR1 is GTSNPN and CDR2 SVGIG (reference sequence). This CDR3 is 15 amino acids long. With 0 bases removed from V and 4 bases from J, the gap between germline ends came to 15 bases. CDR3 sequence reads: CAWSVRGAQGYGYTF. CDR3 bases: TGTGCCTGGAGTGTACGCGGAGCACAAGGCTATGGCTACACCTTC.

The table lists this clonotype with many counts. The rearrangement joins TRBV28 to TRBJ1-1; D is unresolved. Germline V lookup: CDR1 MDHEN, CDR2 SYDVKM. V gave up 10 bases and J gave up 6 bases, with 12 bases separating them. The length of the CDR3 is 11 residues. The CDR3 protein is CATRGNPEAFF. The CDR3 region has the DNA TGTGCCACCCGCGGTAATCCTGAAGCTTTCTTT.

Notes on this clonotype: A single base separates this from a much larger clone, so it may be a read error. V gene TRBV24-1 combines with J gene TRBJ2-5, with D maybe TRBD2 (6 bases). Germline V gene data show CDR1 as KGHDR and CDR2 as SFDVKD. The CDR3 length is 15 residues. The CDR3 DNA reads TGTGCCACCGGTGATTTGAGACCGGGAGAAGAGACCCAGTACTTC. It yields the protein CATGDLRPGEETQYF.

This clonotype has at least ten counts. In DNA form, the CDR3 reads TGTGCCAGCAGCCCCTTTCTGTTGATCCGCACAGATACGCAGTATTTT. Protein product: CASSPFLLIRTDTQYF. The rearrangement uses TRBV11-2 and TRBJ2-3, with D unresolved. The CDR3 sequence is 16 residues long. V was shortened by 5 bases and J by 1 base, with 16 bases between the two germline ends. Germline V gives CDR1 SGHAT, CDR2 FQNNGV.

This clonotype was seen a handful of times. The chain links TRBV5-1 to TRBJ2-1; TRBD2 agrees at 14 bases. CDR1 SGHRS and CDR2 YFSETQ come from the germline V gene. Trimming at V came to 0 bases and at J to 8 bases, leaving 4 bases not matched to a gene. The CDR3 has 16 residues. CDR3 residues: CASSLEGLAGGDEQFF. CDR3 nucleotides: TGCGCCAGCAGCTTGGAAGGACTAGCGGGAGGTGATGAGCAGTTCTTC.

A note on this clonotype: A much more abundant neighbour one base away suggests this may be a read error. The chain is built from TRBV29-1 and TRBJ2-3; possibly TRBD1 for D (6 bases). The V gene's germline CDR1 is SQVTM and CDR2 ANQGSEA. The CDR3 totals 12 residues. CDR3 residues: CSVEVRGDTRYF. The DNA of the CDR3 is TGCAGCGTTGAAGTCAGGGGAGATACGCGGTATTTT.

About this clonotype itself: This may be a read error: a much more frequent sequence differs by one nucleotide. The CDR3 carries no conserved terminal phenylalanine or tryptophan, so it likely arises from a read error. V usage is TRBV11-2 and J usage is TRBJ1-1; no firm D call. This CDR3 is 12 amino acids long. Trimming left V 5 bases short and J 4 bases short, with 8 bases between. CDR1 is SGHAT, CDR2 FQNNGV, per germline. CDR3 amino acids: CASSPWGTEAFL. The DNA of the CDR3 is TGTGCCAGCAGCCCCTGGGGCACTGAAGCTTTCCTT.

This clonotype was counted a few times. The chain joins TRBV28 to TRBJ2-7; tentatively, D is TRBD1 (6 bases). Trimming removed 3 bases at V and 0 bases at J, with 18 bases between. There are 17 residues in the CDR3. The V gene's germline CDR1 is MDHEN and CDR2 SYDVKM. Written as DNA, the CDR3 is TGTGCCAGCAGTTTCGGGCTCCGGGACAAGAGCTCCTACGAGCAGTACTTC. Its protein is CASSFGLRDKSSYEQYF.

Comment on this clonotype: This may come from a read error, since a much larger clone is one base off. V usage is TRBV5-1 and J usage is TRBJ2-7; a possible D gene is TRBD2 (5 bases). The CDR3 extends over 14 amino acids. In germline, CDR1 is SGHRS, CDR2 YFSETQ. The CDR3 DNA reads TGCGCCTGCAGCTCGGACTCGGTTTCCTACGAGCAGTACTTC. This gives the protein CACSSDSVSYEQYF.

This clonotype was found many times. The chain is built from TRBV28 and TRBJ2-1; 10 bases fit TRBD2. CDR1 and CDR2 (germline): MDHEN, SYDVKM. CDR3 size: 16 residues. V shed 2 bases and J 4 bases; nucleotides not matched to a gene: 5. CDR3 sequence: CASSLGAGGLYNEQFF. CDR3 in DNA: TGTGCCAGCAGTTTAGGAGCGGGGGGGCTATACAATGAGCAGTTCTTC.

V is TRBV20-1 and J is TRBJ2-1; 7 positions agree with TRBD2. This CDR3 has 14 amino acids. V lost 3 bases to trimming and J lost 10 bases; unmatched junction nucleotides: 12. Germline V CDR1 and CDR2: DFQATT, SNEGSKA (reference sequence). The CDR3 sequence: CSASFASGSAEQFF. In DNA, the CDR3 is TGCAGTGCTAGTTTTGCTAGCGGTAGCGCGGAGCAGTTCTTC.

This clonotype was seen ten or more times. The V call is TRBV29-1, the J call TRBJ2-1; D is unresolved. The CDR3 consists of 13 residues. V lost 4 bases and J 7 bases, leaving 14 bases between the germline ends. Germline CDR1 and CDR2: SQVTM and ANQGSEA. CDR3 sequence: CSVAPAPANEQFF. As DNA, the CDR3 is TGCAGCGTTGCCCCGGCCCCCGCAAATGAGCAGTTCTTC.

This clonotype was seen at least ten times. V gene TRBV15 combines with J gene TRBJ2-7; maybe TRBD2 (7 bases). Per the germline V gene, CDR1 is LNHNV and CDR2 is YYDKDF (reference sequence). Trimming left V 3 bases short and J 4 bases short, with 16 bases between. The CDR3 has 15 residues. The CDR3 DNA reads TGTGCCACCAGCAGCGACCGAGCGGGGACATACGAGCAGTACTTC. Translating gives CATSSDRAGTYEQYF.

The chain uses TRBV6-5 and TRBJ2-6; the D gene is possibly TRBD2 (7 bases). Per germline, CDR1 MNHEY and CDR2 SVGAGI. CDR3 length equals 16 residues. Trimming pared 2 bases from V and 4 bases from J, leaving 12 bases between. CDR3 protein: CASSYGGGSGANVLTF. CDR3 in DNA: TGTGCCAGCAGTTACGGGGGGGGCTCGGGGGCCAACGTCCTGACTTTC.

In the case of this clonotype: A read error is possible here, since a much larger clone lies one base away. V usage is TRBV24-1 and J usage is TRBJ1-5, with TRBD1 matching 7 bases. Germline V CDR1 and CDR2: KGHDR, SFDVKD. The CDR3 loop spans 14 amino acids. V was pared by 6 bases and J by 4 bases, with 5 bases of the junction left unmatched. CDR3 protein: CATSRGGRNQPQHF. CDR3 in DNA: TGTGCCACCAGTCGAGGGGGCAGAAATCAGCCCCAGCATTTT.

By sample fraction, this clonotype is medium-sized. J is TRBJ1-1 and V is TRBV5-5, with D uncertain. Trimming cost V 0 bases and J 4 bases, with 10 bases left between them. The CDR3 is made up of 14 amino acids. From germline, CDR1 is SGHKS and CDR2 YYEKEE (reference sequence). The CDR3 here is CASSLVARATEAFF. As DNA, the CDR3 is TGTGCCAGCAGCTTGGTTGCTAGGGCCACTGAAGCTTTCTTT.

This clonotype was observed at least ten times. The rearrangement joins TRBV29-1 to TRBJ2-7; D might be TRBD2 (6 bases). The CDR3 has 13 residues. Trimming shortened V by 4 bases and J by 2 bases, and 12 bases separated the two germline ends. Germline V gives CDR1 SQVTM, CDR2 ANQGSEA. CDR3 sequence: CSVGVGGAYEQYF. The CDR3 coding sequence is TGCAGCGTTGGGGTCGGAGGGGCCTACGAGCAGTACTTC.

In its sample, this clonotype was seen many times. The CDR3 is CASSQRGTQYF. CDR3 nucleotide sequence: TGTGCCAGTAGCCAGAGGGGGACCCAGTACTTC. The rearrangement joins TRBV19 to TRBJ2-5; D tentatively fits TRBD1 or TRBD2 (5 bases each). V was trimmed by 6 bases and J by 7 bases, leaving 9 bases between them. The CDR3 runs to 11 residues. The V gene's germline CDR1 is LNHDA and CDR2 SQIVND (reference sequence). Full variable domain (missing parts from reference TRBV19 and TRBJ2-5): DGGITQSPKYLFRKEGQNVTLSCEQNLNHDAMYWYRQDPGQGLRLIYYSQIVNDFQKGDIAEGYSVSREKKESFPLTVTSAQKNPTAFYLCASSQRGTQYFGPGTRLLVL.

This clonotype has at least ten counts. This chain uses TRBV3-1 with TRBJ2-2; D unresolved. CDR1 is LGHDT and CDR2 is YNNKEL in the germline V gene (reference sequence). CDR3 length: 13 residues. With 4 bases removed from V and 6 bases from J, the gap between germline ends came to 9 bases. The CDR3 sequence: CASSPTRSGELFF. The CDR3, as DNA: TGTGCCAGCAGCCCGACGAGATCCGGGGAGCTGTTTTTT.

This clonotype was detected ten times or more. The rearrangement links TRBV10-1 to TRBJ2-1, with TRBD2 matching over 14 bases. CDR1 WNHNN and CDR2 SYGVQD come from the germline V gene (reference sequence). The V segment lost 4 bases and the J segment 7 bases; nucleotides outside the gene matches: 3. The CDR3 covers 15 residues. DNA for the CDR3: TGCGCCAGCAGTGTAGGGACTAGCGGGAGAAATGAGCAGTTCTTC. Amino acids: CASSVGTSGRNEQFF.

The table lists this clonotype with many counts. V is TRBV10-3 and J is TRBJ1-1; unclear D gene. Germline V lookup: CDR1 ENHRY, CDR2 SYGVKD. V was pared by 3 bases and J by 2 bases, with 7 bases between. The CDR3 covers 13 residues. CDR3 protein: CAISDLGNTEAFF. DNA of the CDR3: TGTGCCATCAGTGATTTGGGAAACACTGAAGCTTTCTTT.

Ten or more counts support this clonotype. The V call is TRBV10-3, the J call TRBJ2-5; 10 nucleotides line up with TRBD1. V was clipped by 5 bases and J by 3 bases; unmatched bases: 3. The CDR3 is 14 amino acids. Germline CDR1 and CDR2: ENHRY and SYGVKD. The CDR3 bases are TGTGCCATCAGTAGAGGACAGGGGGAAGAGACCCAGTACTTC. Translation: CAISRGQGEETQYF.